The sequence of this T cell receptor (beta chain) was determined in a study of naive and memory T cell subsets. Overall study results and limits: No ground truth validated the naive and memory repertoire findings.

Two oligonucleotides, mixed equimolar, formed the beta constant-region primer covering TRBC1 and TRBC2. MiXCR, applied by TCRdb to the UMI-ligation and nested PCR reads, yields one record per CDR3 protein. The data hold 140,000 to 150,000 distinct CDR3 sequences, with approximately 15% observed a single time. The CDR3 length is 11 residues. Germline V lookup: CDR1 SQVTM, CDR2 ANQGSEA. The V end was cut by 7 bases, the J end by 4 bases, with 9 bases between. To note about this clonotype: What it recognizes is unknown.

The receptor was derived from a human donor in good health. The V gene is TRBV29-1, the J gene TRBJ2-3, with D unresolved. Sequencing was performed on naive CD4+ T cells from blood. The CDR3 loop reads CSEKNPDTQYF. As DNA, the CDR3 is TGCAGCGAGAAGAATCCAGATACGCAGTATTTT.